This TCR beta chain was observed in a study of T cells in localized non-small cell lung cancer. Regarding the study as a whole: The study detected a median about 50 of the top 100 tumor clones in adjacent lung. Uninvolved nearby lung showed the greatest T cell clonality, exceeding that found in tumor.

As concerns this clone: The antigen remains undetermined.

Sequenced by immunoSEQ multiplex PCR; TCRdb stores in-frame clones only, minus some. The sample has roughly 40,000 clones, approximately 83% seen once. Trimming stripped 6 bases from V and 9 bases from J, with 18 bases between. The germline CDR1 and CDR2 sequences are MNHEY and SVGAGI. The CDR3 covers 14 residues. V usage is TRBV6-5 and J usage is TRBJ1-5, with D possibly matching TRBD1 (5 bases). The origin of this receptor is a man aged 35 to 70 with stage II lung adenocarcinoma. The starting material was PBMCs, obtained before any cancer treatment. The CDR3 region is CASSRGGDWGPQHF. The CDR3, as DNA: TGTGCCAGCAGCCGTGGGGGGGACTGGGGGCCCCAGCATTTT.